This is a list of T cell receptor beta chains from one sample in a study of T cell responses to AZD1222 COVID-19 vaccine. The method was immunoSEQ multiplex PCR; TCRdb's version includes in-frame clones alone and lacks a portion of them. The table records under 150,000 clones, about 94% of them present only once. The source was peripheral blood, collected on day 0 of AZD1222 vaccination. The receptor set was obtained from an adult in good health. The CDR3 runs from the conserved cysteine through the conserved F or W. A D gene is named only where the DNA matches it firmly. The listing skips clone size in some rows; elsewhere it reads once, few, many or a size class.

clone_size cdr3_length j_call d_call v_call cdr3_nt cdr3_aa
once 15 TRBJ2-1 TRBD1 TRBV10-2 TGCGCCAGTTCCGGACAGGGTTCGCTATACAATGAGCAGTTCTTC CASSGQGSLYNEQFF
- 16 TRBJ2-7 TRBD1 TRBV27 TGTGCCAGCAGTTTATCGGGAAGGGGGCGCAACTACGAGCAGTACTTC CASSLSGRGRNYEQYF
- 13 TRBJ1-1 - TRBV29-1 TGCAGCGTTGCCCGACGAATGGGGACTGAAGCTTTCTTT CSVARRMGTEAFF
- 13 TRBJ2-5 TRBD2 TRBV25-1 TGTGCCAGCATTTGGGCGGGGGGAGAGACCCAGTACTTC CASIWAGGETQYF
- 14 TRBJ1-2 - TRBV6-1 TGTGCCAGCAGTGAACTGGCACAGCTCTATGGCTACACCTTC CASSELAQLYGYTF
- 14 TRBJ1-2 - TRBV4-1 TGCGCCAGCAGCCAAGTCAGGGATAACTATGGCTACACCTTC CASSQVRDNYGYTF
once 14 TRBJ2-1 - TRBV10-2 TGCGCCAGCAGTTCCGGGGCCTCATCCAATGAGCAGTTCTTC CASSSGASSNEQFF
- 15 TRBJ1-6 - TRBV3-1/TRBV3-2 TGTGCCAGCAGCCAAGTTCCCCGCGAAAGCTCACCCCTCCACTTT CASSQVPRESSPLHF
- 13 TRBJ1-1 - TRBV6-5 TGTGCCAGCAGTCTGAACATGGGGGGCAGGGCTTTCTTT CASSLNMGGRAFF
- 15 TRBJ1-6 - TRBV6-1 TGTGCCAGCAGTGAATATGGGGAAACCCATTCACCCCTCCACTTT CASSEYGETHSPLHF
- 15 TRBJ2-3 - TRBV2 TGTGCCAGCAGTGTCCTAGGAAGGGGTGGAGATACGCAGTATTTT CASSVLGRGGDTQYF
once 14 TRBJ2-7 TRBD2 TRBV6-2/TRBV6-3 TGTGCCAGCAGTTTCTTAGCGGGGGGGTACGAGCAGTACTTC CASSFLAGGYEQYF
- 14 TRBJ1-1 TRBD1 TRBV7-6 TGTGCCAGCAGCTTAGGACAGGGAGTATTCGAAGCTTTCTTT CASSLGQGVFEAFF
- 17 TRBJ1-1 TRBD1 TRBV5-5 TGTGCCAGCAGCTTGGGAAGCTTTTCGGACAGGGCTACTGAAGCTTTCTTT CASSLGSFSDRATEAFF
- 15 TRBJ1-6 - TRBV7-9 TGTGCCAGCAGCTTCTCGGGGGCGCGTAATTCACCCCTCCACTTT CASSFSGARNSPLHF
- 14 TRBJ1-1 - TRBV5-1 TGCGCCAGCAGCTTGGGCACGATGAACACTGAAGCTTTCTTT CASSLGTMNTEAFF
- 20 TRBJ2-6 TRBD1 TRBV10-1 TGCGCCAGCAGCCTTACCTTTCGGACAGGGTTTCTCTCTGGGGCCAACGTCCTGACTTTC CASSLTFRTGFLSGANVLTF
- 14 TRBJ2-7 TRBD1 TRBV10-3 TGTGCCATCAATGCCGGGACAGGGTCTTACGAGCAGTACTTC CAINAGTGSYEQYF
- 13 TRBJ2-1 - TRBV7-3 TGTGCCAGCAGCTTTGTCCCCTCTTATGAGCAGTTCTTC CASSFVPSYEQFF
- 14 TRBJ1-2 TRBD1 TRBV5-1 TGCGCCAGCAGCTTGGGAACAGGGGGTCATGGCTACACCTTC CASSLGTGGHGYTF
- 15 TRBJ1-1 TRBD1 TRBV25-1 TGTGCCAGCAGTGATCCCGGGACAGGCAACACTGAAGCTTTCTTT CASSDPGTGNTEAFF
once 15 TRBJ1-6 - TRBV11-2 TGTGCCAGCAGCTTAGGGCTGCGCACCAATTCACCCCTCCACTTT CASSLGLRTNSPLHF
- 14 TRBJ1-1 TRBD1 TRBV3-1/TRBV3-2 TGTGCCAGCTCCTGGACAGGGAGGGACACTGAAGCTTTCTTT CASSWTGRDTEAFF
- 14 TRBJ1-1 - TRBV6-5 TGTGCCAGCAGTTACTCGACGCTAGCCACTGAAGCTTTCTTT CASSYSTLATEAFF
- 18 TRBJ1-5 - TRBV6-1 TGTGCCAGCAGTGAAAACCCGTGGTCAGGCGGTAGCAATCAGCCCCAGCATTTT CASSENPWSGGSNQPQHF
- 15 TRBJ1-1 TRBD1 TRBV2 TGTGCCAGCAGTTTGACAGGGGCGACGACCACTGAAGCTTTCTTT CASSLTGATTTEAFF
- 15 TRBJ1-6 - TRBV28 TGTGCCAGCAGTACTGATAGCTCCTATAATTCACCCCTCCACTTT CASSTDSSYNSPLHF
once 13 TRBJ1-1 - TRBV6-2/TRBV6-3 TGTGCCAGCAGTTTGGAAATGAACACTGAAGCTTTCTTT CASSLEMNTEAFF
- 14 TRBJ2-7 - TRBV5-1 TGCGCCAGCAGCTTGACAGGGTTTGTCAACGAGCAGTACTTC CASSLTGFVNEQYF
- 13 TRBJ1-1 - TRBV2 TGTGCCAGCAGTGAACGGGGGCCGGGTGAAGCTTTCTTT CASSERGPGEAFF
once 13 TRBJ1-3 - TRBV3-1/TRBV3-2 TGTGCCAGCAGCCAAGATAGGCGAAACACCATATATTTT CASSQDRRNTIYF
- 14 TRBJ1-1 - TRBV29-1 TGCAGCGTTGAAGTTCTGGCGGGGCGGGTGGGGGCTTTCTTT CSVEVLAGRVGAFF
- 14 TRBJ1-5 - TRBV4-1 TGCGCCAGCAGCCAGAGAGAGGGTCTTGAGCCCCAGCATTTT CASSQREGLEPQHF
- 15 TRBJ2-5 TRBD2 TRBV5-1 TGCGCCAGCAGCTGGGAGGGCCCCTTTCAAGAGACCCAGTACTTC CASSWEGPFQETQYF
- 16 TRBJ1-4 TRBD1 TRBV19 TGTGCCAGTAGTGGGGTACAGGGGATTCTAGTGGAAAAACTGTTTTTT CASSGVQGILVEKLFF
- 15 TRBJ1-2 - TRBV5-1 TGCGCCAGCAGCTTGGCCTGGGGCAGGGTGGATGGCTACACCTTC CASSLAWGRVDGYTF
- 13 TRBJ1-2 TRBD1 TRBV12-3/TRBV12-4 TGTGCCAGCAGCCAGGGGGCTCACTATGGCTACACCTTC CASSQGAHYGYTF
- 12 TRBJ1-2 - TRBV2 TGTGCCAGCAGTGGGGAGGTTTCTCGCTACACCTTC CASSGEVSRYTF
- 13 TRBJ1-6 TRBD1 TRBV7-9 TGTGCCAGCGAGGGCAGGGGGAATTCACCCCTCCACTTT CASEGRGNSPLHF
- 11 TRBJ1-1 - TRBV5-1 TGCGCCAGCGGGGAGAACACTGAAGCTTTCTTT CASGENTEAFF
- 14 TRBJ2-5 - TRBV6-6 TGTGCCAGCAGTTACTCGATACGGCCAGAGACCCAGTACTTC CASSYSIRPETQYF
once 14 TRBJ1-3 TRBD1 TRBV23-1 TGCGCCAGCAGTCAGTACAGGGGTGGAAACACCATATATTTT CASSQYRGGNTIYF
- 14 TRBJ1-3 - TRBV2 TGTGCCAGCAGTGCTTCCAGGGTTGGAAACACCATATATTTT CASSASRVGNTIYF
- 13 TRBJ2-3 - TRBV9 TGTGCCAGCAGCGTAGTGACGGAAGATACGCAGTATTTT CASSVVTEDTQYF
- 14 TRBJ2-7 - TRBV5-6 TGTGCCAGCAGCTTAGCCGGGAACTCCTACGAGCAGTACTTC CASSLAGNSYEQYF
- 14 TRBJ1-2 - TRBV12-5 TGTGCTAGTGGTTTCGGCAGGGCCGGCTATGGCTACACCTTC CASGFGRAGYGYTF
- 13 TRBJ1-5 - TRBV12-3/TRBV12-4 TGTGCCAGCAGTTTCAAGGAATATCAGCCCCAGCATTTT CASSFKEYQPQHF
- 15 TRBJ2-5 - TRBV10-3 TGTGCCATCAGTGAGAGGGCCGCTTCTCCGGAGACCCAGTACTTC CAISERAASPETQYF
- 16 TRBJ2-7 TRBD2 TRBV2 TGTGCCAGCAGTACCGGACTAGCGGGGTCCCGTGTAGTGCAGTACTTC CASSTGLAGSRVVQYF
- 15 TRBJ1-6 - TRBV14 TGTGCCAGCACCCCTACAGGAAGCTATAATTCACCCCTCCACTTT CASTPTGSYNSPLHF
- 15 TRBJ1-6 - TRBV6-5 TGTGCCAGCAGTTACTCCGGCCAGTACTATTCACCCCTCCACTTT CASSYSGQYYSPLHF
- 14 TRBJ2-1 - TRBV6-4 TGTGCCAGCAGTAAAATAGCGTCCTACAATGAGCAGTTCTTC CASSKIASYNEQFF
- 15 TRBJ1-2 - TRBV7-8 TGTGCCAGCAGCCTCCGGGGAGCGTCTAACTATGGCTACACCTTC CASSLRGASNYGYTF
- 16 TRBJ1-2 - TRBV14 TGTGCCAGCAGCCAAGTCCTTGCGGGTCTGAGTTATGGCTACACCTTC CASSQVLAGLSYGYTF
- 15 TRBJ1-2 TRBD1 TRBV4-1 TGCGCCAGCAGCCAAGATGGAACAGGGGTCGGTGGCTACACCTTC CASSQDGTGVGGYTF
- 11 TRBJ1-3 - TRBV24-1 TGTGCCACCAGTGATGGATACACCATATATTTT CATSDGYTIYF
- 15 TRBJ1-1 - TRBV6-6 TGTGCCAGCAGTTACTCGAGGCCGGGGGCGACTGAAGCTTTCTTT CASSYSRPGATEAFF
- 13 TRBJ2-1 - TRBV6-5 TGTGCCAGCAGTCCACAGGGTTGGAATGAGCAGTTCTTC CASSPQGWNEQFF
- 14 TRBJ2-5 - TRBV12-1 TGTGCCAGCAGCCTCAGACAGGGTCGGGAGACCCAGTACTTC CASSLRQGRETQYF
- 13 TRBJ1-2 - TRBV12-3/TRBV12-4 TGTGCCAGCAGTTTTCCGGGGGATGGAGGCTACACCTTC CASSFPGDGGYTF